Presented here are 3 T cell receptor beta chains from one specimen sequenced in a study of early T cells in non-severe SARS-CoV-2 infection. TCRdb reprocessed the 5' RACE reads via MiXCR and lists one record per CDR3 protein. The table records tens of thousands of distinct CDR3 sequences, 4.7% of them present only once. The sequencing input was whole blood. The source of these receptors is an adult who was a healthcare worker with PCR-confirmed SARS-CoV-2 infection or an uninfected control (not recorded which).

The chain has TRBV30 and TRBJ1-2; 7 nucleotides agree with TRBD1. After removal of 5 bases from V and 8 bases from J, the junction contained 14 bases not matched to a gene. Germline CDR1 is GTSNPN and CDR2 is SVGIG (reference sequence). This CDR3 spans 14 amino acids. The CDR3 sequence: CAWSPRQGHGGYTF. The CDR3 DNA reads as TGTGCCTGGTCGCCCAGACAGGGCCATGGAGGCTACACCTTC.

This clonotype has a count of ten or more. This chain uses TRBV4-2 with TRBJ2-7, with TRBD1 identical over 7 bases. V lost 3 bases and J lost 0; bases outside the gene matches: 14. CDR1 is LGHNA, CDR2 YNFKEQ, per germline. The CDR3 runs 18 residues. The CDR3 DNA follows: TGTGCCAGCAGCCACGGGACAGCGATGTCACACAACTCCTACGAGCAGTACTTC. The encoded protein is CASSHGTAMSHNSYEQYF.

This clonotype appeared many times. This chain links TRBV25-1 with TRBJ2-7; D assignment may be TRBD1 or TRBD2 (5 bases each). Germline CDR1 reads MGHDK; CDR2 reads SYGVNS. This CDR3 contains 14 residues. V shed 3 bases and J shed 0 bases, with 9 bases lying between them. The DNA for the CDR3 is TGTGCCAGCAGTGACCCGGGGACCTCCTACGAGCAGTACTTC. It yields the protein CASSDPGTSYEQYF.